This T cell receptor (beta chain) was sequenced for a study of blood T cell repertoires in COVID-19. The wider study: Italy, Spain and the United States were the sources of the convalescent and acute COVID-19 samples. T cells, B-cell-depleted T cells, or PBMCs supplied cDNA or gDNA.

Original data processing: By means of reference gene primer amplification, nucleated cell counts were estimated. Repertoires were generated with immunoSEQ multiplex PCR, while TCRdb's copy carries only in-frame clones and drops some. V, J and clone size were drawn from that table, and D and trimming were deduced from the DNA. The top ten hold less than 20% of the sample, which has some 87,000 clones, about four fifths seen once. In its sample, this clone was seen a few times. The CDR3 runs 15 residues. Germline CDR1 and CDR2: MDHEN and SYDVKM. The V end was cut by 5 bases, the J end by 10 bases, with 20 bases between.

This TCR was recovered from a woman older than 75 with active or convalescent COVID-19. Sample: peripheral blood. The rearrangement uses TRBV28 and TRBJ1-4, with D possibly matching TRBD1 (5 bases). The CDR3 reads CASSPRREGPPKLFF. As DNA, the CDR3 is TGTGCCAGCAGTCCTCGAAGGGAGGGGCCTCCAAAACTGTTTTTT.